Here is one T cell receptor beta chain with its context. Its target is unknown. Survey level was the resolution at which the v3.0 immunoSEQ assay ran. Using immunoSEQ multiplex PCR, the repertoire was profiled, and TCRdb retains in-frame clones only, with some absent. The data show approximately 31,000 clones, almost 97% seen once. Per the germline V gene, CDR1 is SGHTA and CDR2 is FQGNSA. Trimming removed 5 bases from V and 7 bases from J, with 23 bases in between. The CDR3 is 16 residues long. This record belongs to a study of long-term antiretroviral therapy in people with HIV. Regarding the study as a whole: Blood dates from the mid-2000s to the late 2010s, possibly under older ART regimens.

The J gene is TRBJ1-1, the V gene TRBV7-2; D possibly corresponds to TRBD1 (6 bases). Material: unsorted PBMCs, obtained 6.9 years after starting antiretroviral therapy. The TCR sequence derives from a man in his thirties or forties with HIV. The CDR3 coding sequence is TGTGCCAGCAGCCCGACAATTGGGCGGACAGCAGTTGAAGCTTTCTTT. Translated, it gives CASSPTIGRTAVEAFF.